Below are 11 T cell receptor beta chains sequenced from a single sample in a study of blood T cell repertoires in COVID-19. Clones were sequenced by immunoSEQ multiplex PCR, and TCRdb holds only the in-frame ones, with some missing. The table lists 140,000 or so clones, around 79% of them singletons, with approximately 5% in the top ten. The specimen was peripheral blood. The receptors were gathered from a woman aged 70-85 years with COVID-19, enrolled during active disease.

This chain joins TRBV6-1 and TRBJ1-3; D perhaps matches TRBD1 (5 bases). Trimming pared 6 bases from V and 3 bases from J, leaving 6 bases between. This CDR3 is built from 12 residues. Germline CDR1 MNHNS, CDR2 SASEGT. The CDR3 DNA reads as TGTGCCAGCAGAGACAGTGGAAACACCATATATTTT. This gives the protein CASRDSGNTIYF.

DNA of the CDR3: TGTGCCACCAGTGATTTCAATGCAGGGGCGGTCTATGGCTACACCTTC. This gives the protein CATSDFNAGAVYGYTF. V gene TRBV24-1 combines with J gene TRBJ1-2; possible D gene TRBD1, 6 bases. Looked up from germline, CDR1 is KGHDR and CDR2 is SFDVKD. V was cut by 1 base and J by 4 bases, with 15 bases left in between. The CDR3 consists of 16 residues.

This sequence joins TRBV6-1 and TRBJ2-5; D is undetermined. This CDR3 is 12 amino acids long. Trimming left V 3 bases short and J 7 bases short, with 9 bases between. CDR1 is MNHNS, CDR2 SASEGT, per germline. For the CDR3, the DNA is TGTGCCAGCAGTGATCCCCCGTCGACCCAGTACTTC. Protein sequence: CASSDPPSTQYF.

V is TRBV5-8 and J is TRBJ2-7; 9 positions match TRBD1. Germline CDR1 and CDR2: SGHTS and YDEGEE. The CDR3 is 16 residues long. V was clipped by 6 bases and J by 4 bases; unmatched bases: 14. As DNA, the CDR3 is TGTGCCAGCAACCCCAGTCTGGGACAGGGCATTTACGAGCAGTACTTC. It codes for CASNPSLGQGIYEQYF.

Concerning this clone: An end of the junction does not agree with germline; a read error may underlie this. The V call is TRBV7-7, the J call TRBJ2-2; D possibly corresponds to TRBD1 (5 bases). There are 15 residues in the CDR3. Germline V gene sequence: CDR1 SSHAT, CDR2 FNYEAQ (reference sequence). The DNA for the CDR3 is TGTGCTAGCAGCCCAAGTCAGGGCGCCGGCGGGGAGCTGTTTTTT. Residues: CASSPSQGAGGELFF.

In its sample, this clone is medium-sized (0.01 to 0.1%). The CDR3 here is CASSDQRGGSSQYF. CDR3 DNA sequence: TGTGCCAGCAGTGATCAGCGGGGGGGCTCTAGCCAGTACTTC. The V and J genes are TRBV6-1 and TRBJ2-5; 10 nucleotides agree with TRBD2. This CDR3 spans 14 amino acids. J was trimmed by 10 bases and V by 3 bases; bases with no gene match: 8. The germline CDR1 and CDR2 sequences are MNHNS and SASEGT.

The J gene is TRBJ2-2, the V gene TRBV2; TRBD1 aligns across 9 bases. Germline trimming cut 6 bases from V and 6 bases from J; bases unmatched to any gene: 5. Germline CDR1 and CDR2: SNHLY and FYNNEI. This CDR3 region has 14 residues. DNA for the CDR3: TGTGCCAGCAGGGGGACAGGGAAGCCCGGGGAGCTGTTTTTT. Protein sequence: CASRGTGKPGELFF.

The V gene is TRBV5-1, the J gene TRBJ2-1, with 7 bases matching TRBD1. Germline V gives CDR1 SGHRS, CDR2 YFSETQ. There are 17 residues in the CDR3. The V and J ends lost 0 bases and 0 bases, in that order; junction bases with no gene match: 6. In DNA, the CDR3 is TGCGCCAGCAGCTTGGCGACAGGGCAGACCTCCTACAATGAGCAGTTCTTC. Protein: CASSLATGQTSYNEQFF.

The chain joins TRBV6-5 to TRBJ1-1; 7 nucleotides line up with TRBD1. Per germline, CDR1 MNHEY and CDR2 SVGAGI. V was clipped by 5 bases and J by 5 bases; unmatched bases: 5. CDR3 length: 13 residues. The CDR3 reads CASSPRQGTEAFF. The DNA of the CDR3 is TGTGCCAGCAGTCCGCGACAGGGAACTGAAGCTTTCTTT.

The chain couples TRBV29-1 to TRBJ2-5; TRBD2 is a possible D gene (7 bases). The CDR3 runs to 13 residues. The V end was cut by 7 bases, the J end by 1 base, with 13 bases between. Germline V gene lookup returns CDR1 SQVTM and CDR2 ANQGSEA. CDR3: CSGRGGIQETQYF. CDR3 DNA sequence: TGCAGCGGTAGGGGGGGTATCCAAGAGACCCAGTACTTC. The full variable domain, in which reference TRBV29-1 and TRBJ2-5 provide the parts outside the CDR3, is SAVISQKPSRDICQRGTSLTIQCQVDSQVTMMFWYRQQPGQSLTLIATANQGSEATYESGFVIDKFPISRPNLTFSTLTVSNMSPEDSSIYLCSGRGGIQETQYFGPGTRLLVL.

V and J are TRBV28 and TRBJ1-3; 8 bases are shared with TRBD1. J was trimmed by 0 bases and V by 6 bases; bases with no gene match: 19. Germline assignment: CDR1 MDHEN and CDR2 SYDVKM. The CDR3 extends over 20 amino acids. CDR3 DNA: TGTGCCAGCAGAGCTTATCAGGGGGCGAGAGGGGAGACCTCTGGAAACACCATATATTTT. It codes for CASRAYQGARGETSGNTIYF. The full variable domain, rest sourced from reference TRBV28 and TRBJ1-3, is DVKVTQSSRYLVKRTGEKVFLECVQDMDHENMFWYRQDPGLGLRLIYFSYDVKMKEKGDIPEGYSVSREKKERFSLILESASTNQTSMYLCASRAYQGARGETSGNTIYFGEGSWLTVV.